Here is one T cell receptor beta chain with its context. Its antigen is undetermined. This specimen belongs to a study of shared clonotypes between healthy human individuals. Findings and caveats of the study: Rarefaction revealed incomplete sorted-subset sequencing despite large depth. Clonotype sharing across several donors was observed for about 4.8% of naive CD4 clonotypes.

Original handling: Filtering differed for immunoSEQ, which gave only junction sequences without quality scores. The protocol was immunoSEQ multiplex PCR, while the TCRdb copy is restricted to in-frame clones and leaves out a portion. V and J calls and clone size are those listed in that table; D and trimming were worked out from the DNA. The sample records under 2,000,000 clones, about 95% being singletons. Germline V gene sequence: CDR1 SGHTA, CDR2 FQGNSA. This CDR3 region has 17 residues. J was trimmed by 3 bases and V by 0 bases; bases with no gene match: 7. CD8 cells regarded as naive lacked CD45RO, were positively chosen for CCR7, and omitted terminally differentiated effector memory CD45RA+ cells. Each sample came from a Caucasian adult donor living in Nashville, Tennessee.

The sample was naive CD8+ T cells sorted from blood. This TCR was recovered from a man between 18 and 35 years old in good health. The chain employs TRBV7-2 and TRBJ2-2, with 7 bases aligning to TRBD1. CDR3 coding DNA: TGTGCCAGCAGCTTAGCGTTCGTACAGGGGTACACCGGGGAGCTGTTTTTT. Protein sequence: CASSLAFVQGYTGELFF.